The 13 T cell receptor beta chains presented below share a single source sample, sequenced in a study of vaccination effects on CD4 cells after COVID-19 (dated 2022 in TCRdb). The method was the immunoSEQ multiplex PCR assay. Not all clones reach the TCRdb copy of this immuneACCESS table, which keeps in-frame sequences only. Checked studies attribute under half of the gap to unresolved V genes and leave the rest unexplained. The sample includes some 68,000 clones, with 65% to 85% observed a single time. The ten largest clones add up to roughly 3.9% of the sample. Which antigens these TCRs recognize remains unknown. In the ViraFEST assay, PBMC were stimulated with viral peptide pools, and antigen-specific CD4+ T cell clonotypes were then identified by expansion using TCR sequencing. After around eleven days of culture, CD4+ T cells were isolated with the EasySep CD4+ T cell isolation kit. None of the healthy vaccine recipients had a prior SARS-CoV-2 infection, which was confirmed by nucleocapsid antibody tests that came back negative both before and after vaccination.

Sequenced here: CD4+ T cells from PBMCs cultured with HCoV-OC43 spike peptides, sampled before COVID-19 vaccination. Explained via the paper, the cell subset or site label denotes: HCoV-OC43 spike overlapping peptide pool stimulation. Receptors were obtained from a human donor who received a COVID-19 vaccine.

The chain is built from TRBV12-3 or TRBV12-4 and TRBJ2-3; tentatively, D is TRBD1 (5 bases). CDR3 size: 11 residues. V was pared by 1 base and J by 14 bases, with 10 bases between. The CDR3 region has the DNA TGTGCCAGCAGTTTAGGGGGCCACAGGTATTTT. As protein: CASSLGGHRYF.

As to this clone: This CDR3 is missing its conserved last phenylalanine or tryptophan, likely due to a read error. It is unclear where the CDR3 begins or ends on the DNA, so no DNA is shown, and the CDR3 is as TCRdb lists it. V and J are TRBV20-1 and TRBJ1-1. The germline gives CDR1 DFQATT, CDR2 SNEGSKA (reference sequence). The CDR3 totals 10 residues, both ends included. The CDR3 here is CSAIKEDQLL.

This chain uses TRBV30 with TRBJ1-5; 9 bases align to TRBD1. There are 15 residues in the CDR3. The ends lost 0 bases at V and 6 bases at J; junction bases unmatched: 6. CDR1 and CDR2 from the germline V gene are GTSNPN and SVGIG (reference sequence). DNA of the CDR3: TGTGCCTGGAGTGTCACGACAGGGGGTTCTCAGCCCCAGCATTTT. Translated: CAWSVTTGGSQPQHF.

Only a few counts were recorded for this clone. Here the CDR3 reads CASSRDNNQPQHF. The CDR3 nucleotides read TGTGCCAGCAGCAGGGATAACAATCAGCCCCAGCATTTT. The chain links TRBV9 to TRBJ1-5; no definite D call. The CDR3 has 13 residues. V was cut by 4 bases and J by 3 bases, with 8 bases left in between. The germline V gene encodes CDR1 SGDLS and CDR2 YYNGEE.

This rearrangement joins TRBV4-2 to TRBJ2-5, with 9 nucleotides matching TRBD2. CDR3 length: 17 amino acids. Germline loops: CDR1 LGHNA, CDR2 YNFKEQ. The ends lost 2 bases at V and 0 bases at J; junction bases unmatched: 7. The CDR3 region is CASSQRLAVPYQETQYF. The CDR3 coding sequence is TGTGCCAGCAGCCAAAGACTAGCGGTACCGTACCAAGAGACCCAGTACTTC.

DNA of the CDR3: TGTGCCAGCAGTCCGGGACAGGGTGATTTAGAGACCCAGTACTTC. This codes for CASSPGQGDLETQYF. The chain is built from TRBV6-5 and TRBJ2-5; 9 bases are shared with TRBD1. CDR3 length: 15 residues. V was clipped by 5 bases and J by 4 bases; unmatched bases: 8. Germline-derived CDR1 and CDR2 are MNHEY and SVGAGI.

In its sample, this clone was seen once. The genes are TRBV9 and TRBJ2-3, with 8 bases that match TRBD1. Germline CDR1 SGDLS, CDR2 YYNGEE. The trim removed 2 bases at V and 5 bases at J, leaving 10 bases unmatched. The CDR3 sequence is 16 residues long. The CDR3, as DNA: TGTGCCAGCAGCGTCTCAGGACAGGGTCGAGGAGATACGCAGTATTTT. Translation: CASSVSGQGRGDTQYF.

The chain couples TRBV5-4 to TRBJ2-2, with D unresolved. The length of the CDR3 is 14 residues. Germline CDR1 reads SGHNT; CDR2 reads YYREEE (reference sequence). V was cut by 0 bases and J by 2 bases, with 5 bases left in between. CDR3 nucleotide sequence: TGTGCCAGCAGCTTGGTGGCTAACACCGGGGAGCTGTTTTTT. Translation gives CASSLVANTGELFF.

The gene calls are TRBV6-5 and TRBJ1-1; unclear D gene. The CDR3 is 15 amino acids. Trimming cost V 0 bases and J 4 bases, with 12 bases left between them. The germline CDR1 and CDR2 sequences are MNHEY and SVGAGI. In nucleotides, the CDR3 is TGTGCCAGCAGTTACTCTCGGGTTTCTGCCACTGAAGCTTTCTTT. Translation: CASSYSRVSATEAFF.

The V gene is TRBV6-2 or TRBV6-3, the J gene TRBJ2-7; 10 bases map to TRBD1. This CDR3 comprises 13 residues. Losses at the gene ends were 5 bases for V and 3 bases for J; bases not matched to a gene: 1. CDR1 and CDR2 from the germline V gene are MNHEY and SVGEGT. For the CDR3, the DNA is TGTGCCAGCAGTCGGGACAGGGGCTACGAGCAGTACGTC. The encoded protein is CASSRDRGYEQYV.

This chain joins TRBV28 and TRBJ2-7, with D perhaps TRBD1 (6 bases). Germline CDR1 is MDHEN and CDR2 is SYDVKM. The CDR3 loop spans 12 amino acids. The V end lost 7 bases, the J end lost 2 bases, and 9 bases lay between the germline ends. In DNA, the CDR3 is TGTGCCAGCAAAGGACAGACCTACGAGCAGTACGTC. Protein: CASKGQTYEQYV.

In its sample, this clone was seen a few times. CDR3 nucleotides: TGCAGCGTTGTTGGGTCAGGGGATTTAGTGGCTTTCTTT. Encoded protein: CSVVGSGDLVAFF. This chain connects TRBV29-1 to TRBJ1-1; D may be TRBD1 (6 bases). CDR1 and CDR2 (germline): SQVTM, ANQGSEA. The CDR3 is 13 amino acids. The V and J ends lost 4 bases and 11 bases respectively, with 20 bases between them.

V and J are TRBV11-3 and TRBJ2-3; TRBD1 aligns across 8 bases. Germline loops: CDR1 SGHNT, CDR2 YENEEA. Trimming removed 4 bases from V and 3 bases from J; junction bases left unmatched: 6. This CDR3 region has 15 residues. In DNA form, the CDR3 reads TGTGCCAGCAGCTCGGGACAGGCGGGGACAGATACGCAGTATTTT. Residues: CASSSGQAGTDTQYF.